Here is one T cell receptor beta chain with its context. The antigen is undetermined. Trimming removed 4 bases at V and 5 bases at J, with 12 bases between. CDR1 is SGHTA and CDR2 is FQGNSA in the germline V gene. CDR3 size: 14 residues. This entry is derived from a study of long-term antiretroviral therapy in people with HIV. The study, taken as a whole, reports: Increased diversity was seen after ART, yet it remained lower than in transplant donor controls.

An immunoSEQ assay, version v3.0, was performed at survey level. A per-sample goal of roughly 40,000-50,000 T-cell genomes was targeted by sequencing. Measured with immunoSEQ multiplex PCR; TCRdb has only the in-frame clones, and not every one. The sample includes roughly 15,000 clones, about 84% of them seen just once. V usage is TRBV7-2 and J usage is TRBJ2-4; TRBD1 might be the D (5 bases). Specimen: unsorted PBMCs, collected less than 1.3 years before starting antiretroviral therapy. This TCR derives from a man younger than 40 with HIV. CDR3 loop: CASSSDRSQNIQYF. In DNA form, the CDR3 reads TGTGCCAGCAGCTCTGACAGATCCCAAAACATTCAGTACTTC.